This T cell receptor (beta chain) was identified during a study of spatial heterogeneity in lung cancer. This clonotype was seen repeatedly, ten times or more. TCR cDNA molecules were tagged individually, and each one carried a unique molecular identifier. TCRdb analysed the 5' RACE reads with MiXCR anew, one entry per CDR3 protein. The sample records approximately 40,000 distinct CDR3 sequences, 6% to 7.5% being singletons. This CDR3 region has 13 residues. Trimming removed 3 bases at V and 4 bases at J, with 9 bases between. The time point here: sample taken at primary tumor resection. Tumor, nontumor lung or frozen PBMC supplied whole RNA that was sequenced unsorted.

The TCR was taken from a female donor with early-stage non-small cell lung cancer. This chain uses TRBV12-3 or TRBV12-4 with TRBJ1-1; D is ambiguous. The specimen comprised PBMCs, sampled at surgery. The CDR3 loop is CASSLDAFTEAFF. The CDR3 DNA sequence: TGTGCCAGCAGTTTGGACGCGTTCACTGAAGCTTTCTTT.